This record looks at one TCR beta chain sequence and its context. This clone's antigen is unknown. No much larger clone exists at a distance of one base, and base qualities are not known. This specimen's time point label, per the study, means: about 28 days (+/-7) after the second vaccine dose. AZD1222 recipients whose second dose came at about 4 weeks and those whose second dose came at about 12 weeks were combined into one group, since spike-specific TCR depth and breadth did not differ between the two schedules. Samples from vaccinated people were obtained from the UK trials COV001 and COV002, which included a single-blind randomized controlled phase 2/3 trial of AZD1222 (ChAdOx1 nCoV-19) in healthy adults. For TCRbeta chain sequencing, PBMC samples from trial participants were taken at day 0 and at day 28 after the second dose. The sample comes from a study of T cell responses to AZD1222 COVID-19 vaccine listed by TCRdb under 2021. For context, the study as a whole: A total of about 250 trial participants underwent TCR sequencing, of whom roughly 210 had received two doses of AZD1222 and about 25 had received two doses of the MenACWY control vaccine. Trial participants were enrolled by age into subgroups of 18-55, 56-69 and 70-plus years, and roughly 150, 30 and 60 TCR-sequenced participants, respectively, were included in these subgroups.

Findings and caveats that apply to the study as a whole: Conclusions about previously exposed vaccinees were limited because only a handful of AZD1222 recipients were SARS-CoV-2 seropositive at baseline. After two AZD1222 doses, spike-specific TCR breadth and depth were significantly higher than at day 0 and than in MenACWY recipients. In the small 56-69-year group, the increase in depth fell short of significance, most likely because of low power. Participants were mostly white British and included more females than males, and it was suggested by the authors that clonal diversity may have been underestimated. Because no samples from the day 14 peak response were available, repertoires could be characterized only after the peak T cell response. Epitopes outside the regions mutated in the B.1.351 and B.1.1.7 variants were reportedly recognized by nearly half of the unique spike-specific TCRs. Vaccine-associated CD4 TCRs spanned the whole spike protein, with dominant responses in regions 160-218 and 743-854.

The CDR3 regions of human TCRbeta chains were analyzed by immunosequencing. As for how the authors treated the data: Repertoire TCRs were checked for matches against a reference library of SARS-CoV-2-specific TCRs that had been generated using the MIRA antigen-specificity platform. Breadth was defined as the fraction of unique TCRs that were SARS-CoV-2-associated. Depth was defined as the fraction of total T cells that were SARS-CoV-2-associated. Each spike-specific TCR was assigned to its reactive spike region and to a CD4 or CD8 class using the MIRA data. Log10-transformed breadth and depth values were compared by one-way ANOVA with Sidak's multiple comparisons tests. Sourced from immuneACCESS, this table was stored by TCRdb with only in-frame sequences that have V and J called. A share of the clones is absent; for the studies checked, an unresolved V gene accounts for under half, and the remainder has no known explanation. V and J calls and clone size are as listed in that table; D and trimming were resolved from the DNA. Counted in this sample were 150,000 or so clones; roughly nine tenths of them appeared once. The top ten constitute around 1.3% of the sample.

According to the germline V gene (reference sequence), CDR1 reads MNHNY and CDR2 reads SVGAGI. Spanning cysteine to phenylalanine, the CDR3 consists of 14 amino acids. Only CDR3 DNA remains: 42 bases, in frame from the first base. Between the V and J ends, shortened by 6 bases and 6 bases respectively, the junction contains 14 bases. The rearrangement combines TRBV6-6 with TRBJ2-2, and the D gene may be TRBD1, 6 bases matching. Source: peripheral blood, taken 28 days after the second AZD1222 dose. The TCR was taken from an adult who received the AZD1222 COVID-19 vaccine. The DNA sequence is given as TGTGCCAGCAGACAACGACAGGTCTCCGGGGAGCTGTTTTTT. Its coded protein is CASRQRQVSGELFF.